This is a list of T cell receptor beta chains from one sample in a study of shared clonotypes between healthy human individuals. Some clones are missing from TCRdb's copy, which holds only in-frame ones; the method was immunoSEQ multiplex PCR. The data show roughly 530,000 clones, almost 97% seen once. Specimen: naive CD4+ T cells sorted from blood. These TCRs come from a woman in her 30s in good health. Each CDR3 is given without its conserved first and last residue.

cdr3_aa: ASSVGREAHNEQF; v_call: TRBV2; j_call: TRBJ2-1
cdr3_aa: ASSLGDRTGELF; v_call: TRBV11-3; j_call: TRBJ2-2
cdr3_aa: ASSMGLQSYEQY; v_call: TRBV5-1; j_call: TRBJ2-7
cdr3_aa: ASSEILWQPQH; v_call: TRBV6-1; j_call: TRBJ1-5
cdr3_aa: ASSPGPISYEQY; v_call: TRBV5-5; j_call: TRBJ2-7
cdr3_aa: ASSPGDSFYEQY; v_call: TRBV28; j_call: TRBJ2-7
cdr3_aa: ASSIDRDRGPGNQPQH; v_call: TRBV4-1; j_call: TRBJ1-5
cdr3_aa: ASSQSRVSTGELF; v_call: TRBV5-4; j_call: TRBJ2-2
cdr3_aa: ASSRPGQGAEAF; v_call: TRBV4-1; j_call: TRBJ1-1
cdr3_aa: ATSKAGQGSF; v_call: TRBV15; j_call: TRBJ2-1
cdr3_aa: ASRTSWNQETQY; v_call: TRBV6-5; j_call: TRBJ2-5
cdr3_aa: ASSRTTGAYEQY; v_call: TRBV7-9; j_call: TRBJ2-7
cdr3_aa: ASTTTGGNTGELF; v_call: TRBV6-5; j_call: TRBJ2-2
cdr3_aa: ASSLSLVGPGELF; v_call: TRBV27; j_call: TRBJ2-2
cdr3_aa: ASSLVLVGEQF; v_call: TRBV7-9; j_call: TRBJ2-1
cdr3_aa: ASSFLDPGLNEQF; v_call: TRBV7-2; j_call: TRBJ2-1